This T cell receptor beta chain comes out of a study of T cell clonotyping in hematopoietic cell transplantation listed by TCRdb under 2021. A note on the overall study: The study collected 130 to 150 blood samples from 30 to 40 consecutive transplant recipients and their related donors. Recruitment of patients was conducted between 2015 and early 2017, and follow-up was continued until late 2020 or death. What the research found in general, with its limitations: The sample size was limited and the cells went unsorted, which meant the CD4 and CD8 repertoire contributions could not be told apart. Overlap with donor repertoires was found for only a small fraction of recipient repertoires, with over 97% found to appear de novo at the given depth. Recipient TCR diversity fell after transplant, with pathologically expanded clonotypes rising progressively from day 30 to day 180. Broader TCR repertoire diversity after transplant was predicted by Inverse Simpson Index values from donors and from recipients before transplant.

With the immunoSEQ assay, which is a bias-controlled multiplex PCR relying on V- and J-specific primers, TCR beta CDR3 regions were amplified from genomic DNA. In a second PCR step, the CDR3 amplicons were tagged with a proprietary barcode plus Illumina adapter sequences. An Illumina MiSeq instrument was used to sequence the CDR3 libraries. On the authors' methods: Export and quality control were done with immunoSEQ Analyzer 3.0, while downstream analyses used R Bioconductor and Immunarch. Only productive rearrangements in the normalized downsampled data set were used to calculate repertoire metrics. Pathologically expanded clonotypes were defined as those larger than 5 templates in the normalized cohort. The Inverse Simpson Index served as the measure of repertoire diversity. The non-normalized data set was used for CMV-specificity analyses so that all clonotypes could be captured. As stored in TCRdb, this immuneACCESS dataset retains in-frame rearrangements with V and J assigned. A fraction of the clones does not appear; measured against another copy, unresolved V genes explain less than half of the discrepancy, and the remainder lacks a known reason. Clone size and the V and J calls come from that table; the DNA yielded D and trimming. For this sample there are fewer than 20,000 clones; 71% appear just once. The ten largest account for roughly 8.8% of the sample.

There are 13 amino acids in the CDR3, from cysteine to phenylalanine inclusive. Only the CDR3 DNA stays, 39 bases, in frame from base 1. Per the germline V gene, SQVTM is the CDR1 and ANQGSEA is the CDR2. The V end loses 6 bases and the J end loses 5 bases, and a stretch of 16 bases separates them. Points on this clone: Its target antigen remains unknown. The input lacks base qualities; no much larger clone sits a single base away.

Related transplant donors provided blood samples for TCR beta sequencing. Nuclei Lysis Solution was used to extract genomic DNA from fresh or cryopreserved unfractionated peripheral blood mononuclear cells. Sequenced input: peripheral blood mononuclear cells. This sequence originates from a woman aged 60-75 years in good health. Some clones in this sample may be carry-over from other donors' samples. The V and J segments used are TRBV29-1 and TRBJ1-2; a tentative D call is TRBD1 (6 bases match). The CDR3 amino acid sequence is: CSVLQGLGYGYTF. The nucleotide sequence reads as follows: TGCAGCGTCCTTCAGGGGCTAGGGTATGGCTACACCTTC.